A selection of T cell receptor beta chains follows, all from one sample in a study of OX40 agonist ivuxolimab in advanced cancers. Here immunoSEQ multiplex PCR was the method, and the copy in TCRdb shows in-frame clones only, minus some. The repertoire includes tens of thousands of clones, about 90% of them detected once, and 9.5% sits in the top ten. The sequencing used CD4+ or CD8+ T cells sorted from blood, collected in a trial of the OX40 agonist ivuxolimab. The source is an adult with an advanced solid tumor such as melanoma, head and neck, liver or kidney cancer. Each CDR3 is given with its conserved first and last residue. D genes are given only for firm matches.

TRBD2	TRBV27	CASTQTSGSDEQYF
TRBD1	TRBV5-1	CASSPGTGGFIQYF
-	TRBV6-1	CASSLGLSPYEQYF
-	TRBV2	CASSENSGLNTDTQYF
-	TRBV4-2	CASSQDRTITGELFF
TRBD1	TRBV7-6	CASSPGGGYNQPQHF
-	TRBV7-9	CASSFWRSTDGYTF
-	TRBV28	CASSLRSSGNTIYF
-	TRBV7-6	CASSLPAGASSGANVLTF
-	TRBV5-1	CASSKTRDQGTDTQYF
TRBD1	TRBV11-2	CASSPRQGRPATNEKLFF
-	TRBV6-1	CAIRTLDILGEQYF
-	TRBV14	CASSQTLDEQFF
-	TRBV7-9	CASATLGELFF
-	TRBV4-1	CASSLLPTDTSSYNEQFF
-	TRBV5-1	CASSLVSVNTEAFF
-	TRBV2	CASSERDGRYNEQFF
-	TRBV29-1	CSVEAGGGNTIYF
-	TRBV19	CASSLGETQYF
-	TRBV10-2	CASSDDLSNQPQHF
TRBD1	TRBV9	CASSVGTGDTEAFF
-	TRBV30	CAWSVGRNTEAFF
TRBD2	TRBV2	CASSTSGSSYNEQFF
TRBD2	TRBV27	CASRNRASGYTDTQYF
TRBD2	TRBV7-9	CASSLRRRGREEQFF
-	TRBV27	CASSTGTGAYNEQFF
-	TRBV5-1	CASSLVGGRSEAFF
TRBD1	TRBV6-1	CASRTWTGDNQPQHF
TRBD2	TRBV19	CASNGRARNEQFF
TRBD2	TRBV6-1	CASSGGGSGANVLTF
-	TRBV30	CAWSVPQDGQPQHF
-	TRBV6-1	CASSEERRFGQPQHF
-	TRBV9	CASSSGGGNEQFF
-	TRBV2	CASSLQAWDGNQPQHF
-	TRBV19	CASSIEGTLGYEQYF
TRBD2	TRBV9	CASSVSSQRETTPYNEQFF
-	TRBV5-6	CASSPAFISTDTQYF
-	TRBV27	CASNSYTGELFF
TRBD2	TRBV9	CASSPEGTSAYNEQFF
-	TRBV6-5	CASSSTGNYGYTF
TRBD1	TRBV7-6	CASSVRRGQGRENTEAFF
-	TRBV5-6	CASSGEGRMLSYNEQFF
TRBD2	TRBV6-1	CASSKGTSGIVNEQFF
-	TRBV5-1	CASMGQKNRPQHF
-	TRBV2	CASSEALSGAREKLFF
-	TRBV20-1	CSASGTGGYTF
TRBD1	TRBV5-6	CASSWGQGGNQPQHF
-	TRBV7-9	CASSSRIQETQYF
TRBD2	TRBV10-3	CAISETSGSGEQFF
-	TRBV15	CATSMEGLNQPQHF
-	TRBV6-5	CASSYRTDGYTF
-	TRBV6-6	CASSHRERLEAFF
-	TRBV13	CASSTGGDLNEKLFF
-	TRBV5-5	CASIPAVNNEQFF
-	TRBV28	CASSFSGDTQYF